This is a list of T cell receptor beta chains from one sample in a study of cytomegalovirus exposure and HLA in healthy donors. TCRdb's copy holds only in-frame clones and misses some; the assay was immunoSEQ multiplex PCR. The repertoire holds some 140,000 clones, more than 80% seen once, with about 7% in the top ten. The sample consisted of PBMCs. Receptors originate from a woman between 25 and 40 years old in good health and CMV-seropositive. CDR3s include the opening cysteine and the closing phenylalanine or tryptophan. Fields, in order: J gene, V gene, clone size, D gene, CDR3 DNA, CDR3 protein. The D gene is left open where the match is weak. Not all rows give a size; the values are once, few, many and, for expanded clones, a class.

TRBJ1-2	TRBV28	NA	NA	TGTGCCAGCAAGGGAGGTGGCTACACCTTC	CASKGGGYTF
TRBJ1-5	TRBV7-2	NA	NA	TGTGCCAGCAGCTTATGGAGTAATCAGCCCCAGCATTTT	CASSLWSNQPQHF
TRBJ2-1	TRBV4-1	few	NA	TGCGCCAGCAGCATTAGCCACGGACTCAACTCCGGGAATGAGCAGTTCTTC	CASSISHGLNSGNEQFF
TRBJ2-1	TRBV30	NA	NA	TGTGCCTGGAGTGGGACAGGACTATACAATGAGCAGTTCTTC	CAWSGTGLYNEQFF
TRBJ1-4	TRBV19	NA	NA	TGTGCCAGTAGTTACACGAGGGAAAAACTGTTTTTT	CASSYTREKLFF
TRBJ2-1	TRBV2	NA	TRBD2	TGTGCCAGCAGTGAAGATGGACTAGCCAACAATGAGCAGTTCTTC	CASSEDGLANNEQFF
TRBJ2-7	TRBV7-3	NA	TRBD2	TGTGCCAGCAGCTTAGGCGGGAGTGGGTACGAGCAGTACTTC	CASSLGGSGYEQYF
TRBJ2-5	TRBV4-1	NA	NA	TGCGCCAGCAGCCAAGGACAGACGTCACAAGAGACCCAGTACTTC	CASSQGQTSQETQYF
TRBJ2-7	TRBV18	NA	NA	TGTGCCAGCTCACCCCTGACAGGTTCCTACGAGCAGTACTTC	CASSPLTGSYEQYF
TRBJ2-7	TRBV7-9	NA	NA	TGTGCCAGCAGCCCGCGGGACAGCTCCTACGAGCAGTACTTC	CASSPRDSSYEQYF
TRBJ1-1	TRBV6-5	NA	NA	TGTGCCAGCAGTTTGGGGCAGTTCCTGAACACTGAAGCTTTCTTT	CASSLGQFLNTEAFF
TRBJ1-6	TRBV30	NA	NA	TGTGCCTGGAGTGACAGGGCTTCACCCCTCCACTTT	CAWSDRASPLHF
TRBJ1-2	TRBV11-2	few	NA	TGTGCCAGCAGCTTAGGGGACATGTATGGCTACACCTTC	CASSLGDMYGYTF
TRBJ2-3	TRBV6-4	NA	TRBD2	TGTGCCAGCAGAGTCAGCGGGAGGGCCGAGGATACGCAGTATTTT	CASRVSGRAEDTQYF
TRBJ2-2	TRBV7-6	NA	TRBD1	TGTGCCAGCAGCTCTTCTTCAGGACAGGGGATCACCGGGGAGCTGTTTTTT	CASSSSSGQGITGELFF
TRBJ1-3	TRBV2	few	NA	TGTGCCAGCCACCGAACAGCATGGGGAAACACCATATATTTT	CASHRTAWGNTIYF
TRBJ2-1	TRBV5-5	NA	TRBD2	TGTGCCAGCAGCTTGTCTAGCGGGAAAGGCAATGAGCAGTTCTTC	CASSLSSGKGNEQFF
TRBJ2-5	TRBV28	NA	TRBD2	TGTGCCAGCAGGACGACTAGCCCTGGAAAGACCCAGTACTTC	CASRTTSPGKTQYF
TRBJ2-1	TRBV30	NA	TRBD2	TGTAGCGGGAGGGCGAGGAACAATGAGCAGTTCTTC	CSGRARNNEQFF
TRBJ2-5	TRBV9	NA	TRBD2	TGTGCCAGCAGCGAGGGCTCTAGCGGGAGTGAGACCCAGTACTTC	CASSEGSSGSETQYF
TRBJ1-3	TRBV6-6	once	NA	TGTGCCAGCAGGCCTCGGGGGATCTCTGGAAACACCATATATTTT	CASRPRGISGNTIYF
TRBJ2-1	TRBV6-1	NA	TRBD1	TGTGCCAGCAGTTGGAGACAGGGAGAGAGAAATGAGCAGTTCTTC	CASSWRQGERNEQFF